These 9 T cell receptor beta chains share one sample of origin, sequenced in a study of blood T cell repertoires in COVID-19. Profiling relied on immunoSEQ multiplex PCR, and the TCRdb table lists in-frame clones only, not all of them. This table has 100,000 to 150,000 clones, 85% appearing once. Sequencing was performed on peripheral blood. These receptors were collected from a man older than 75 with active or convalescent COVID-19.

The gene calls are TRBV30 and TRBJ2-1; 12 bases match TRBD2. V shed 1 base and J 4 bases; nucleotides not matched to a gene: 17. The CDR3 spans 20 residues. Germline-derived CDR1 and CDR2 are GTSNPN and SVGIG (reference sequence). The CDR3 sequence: CAWSASRSPGLAGTYNEQFF. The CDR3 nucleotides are TGTGCCTGGAGTGCCTCGAGATCTCCAGGACTAGCGGGAACTTACAATGAGCAGTTCTTC.

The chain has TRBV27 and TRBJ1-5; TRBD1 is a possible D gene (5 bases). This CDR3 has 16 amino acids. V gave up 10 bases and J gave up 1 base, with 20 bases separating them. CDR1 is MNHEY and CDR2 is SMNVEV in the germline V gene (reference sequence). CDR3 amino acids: CATPLWQGTSNQPQHF. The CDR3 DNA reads TGTGCCACCCCCCTGTGGCAGGGCACGAGCAATCAGCCCCAGCATTTT.

The CDR3 coding sequence is TGTGCCAGCGACAGGGCCAATCAGCCCCAGCATTTT. Translation: CASDRANQPQHF. V gene TRBV19 combines with J gene TRBJ1-5, with 7 bases matching TRBD1. CDR1 is LNHDA and CDR2 is SQIVND in the germline V gene (reference sequence). The CDR3 runs 12 residues. V trimming: 9 bases; J trimming: 3 bases; junction bases outside the gene matches: 2.

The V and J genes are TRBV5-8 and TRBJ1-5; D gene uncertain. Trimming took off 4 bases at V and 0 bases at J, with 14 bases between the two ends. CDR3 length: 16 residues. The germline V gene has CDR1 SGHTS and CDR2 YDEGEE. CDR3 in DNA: TGTGCCAGCAGCCTCCCGGGATCCCATAGCAATCAGCCCCAGCATTTT. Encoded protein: CASSLPGSHSNQPQHF.

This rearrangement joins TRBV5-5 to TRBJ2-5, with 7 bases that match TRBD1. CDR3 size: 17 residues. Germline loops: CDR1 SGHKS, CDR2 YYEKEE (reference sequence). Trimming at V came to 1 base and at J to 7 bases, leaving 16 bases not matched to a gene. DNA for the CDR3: TGTGCCAGCAGCTTGTTGGTAAGCCGGACAGGACCGTGGACCCAGTACTTC. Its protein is CASSLLVSRTGPWTQYF. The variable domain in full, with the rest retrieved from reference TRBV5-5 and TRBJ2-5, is DAGVTQSPTHLIKTRGQQVTLRCSPISGHKSVSWYQQVLGQGPQFIFQYYEKEERGRGNFPDRFSARQFPNYSSELNVNALLLGDSALYLCASSLLVSRTGPWTQYFGPGTRLLVL.

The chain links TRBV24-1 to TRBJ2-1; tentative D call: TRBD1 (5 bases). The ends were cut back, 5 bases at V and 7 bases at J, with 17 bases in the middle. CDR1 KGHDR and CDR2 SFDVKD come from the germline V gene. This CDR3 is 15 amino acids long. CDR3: CATSGNLEYRNEQFF. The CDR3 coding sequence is TGTGCCACCAGTGGGAATTTAGAATACAGGAATGAGCAGTTCTTC.

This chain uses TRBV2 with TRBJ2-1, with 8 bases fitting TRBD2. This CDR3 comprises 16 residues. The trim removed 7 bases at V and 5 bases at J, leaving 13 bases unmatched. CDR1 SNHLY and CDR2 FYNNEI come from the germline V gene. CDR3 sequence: CASTTKGVRGDNEQFF. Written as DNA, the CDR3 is TGTGCCAGCACCACGAAGGGGGTGCGGGGGGACAATGAGCAGTTCTTC.

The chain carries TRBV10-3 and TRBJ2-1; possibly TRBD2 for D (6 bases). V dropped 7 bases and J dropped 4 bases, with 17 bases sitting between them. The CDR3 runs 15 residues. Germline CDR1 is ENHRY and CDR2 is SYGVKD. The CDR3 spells CAINPGGAEYNEQFF. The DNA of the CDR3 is TGTGCCATCAATCCGGGCGGGGCTGAGTACAATGAGCAGTTCTTC.

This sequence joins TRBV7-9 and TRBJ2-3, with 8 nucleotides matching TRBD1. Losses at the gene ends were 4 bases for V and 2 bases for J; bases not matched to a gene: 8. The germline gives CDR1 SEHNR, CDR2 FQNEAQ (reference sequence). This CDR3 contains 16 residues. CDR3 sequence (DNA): TGTGCCAGCAGCTCAAGGACAGGGTTCCACACAGATACGCAGTATTTT. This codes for CASSSRTGFHTDTQYF.